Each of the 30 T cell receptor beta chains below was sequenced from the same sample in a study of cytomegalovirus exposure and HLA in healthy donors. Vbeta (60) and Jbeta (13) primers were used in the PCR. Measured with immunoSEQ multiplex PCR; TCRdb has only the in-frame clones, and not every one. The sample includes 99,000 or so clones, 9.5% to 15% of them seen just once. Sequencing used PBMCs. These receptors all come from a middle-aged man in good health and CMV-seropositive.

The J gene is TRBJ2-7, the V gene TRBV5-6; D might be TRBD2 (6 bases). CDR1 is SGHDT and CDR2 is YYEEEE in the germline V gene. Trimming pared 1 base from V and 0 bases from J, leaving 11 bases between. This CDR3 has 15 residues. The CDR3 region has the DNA TGTGCCAGCAGCTTGCCGGGAGTATACTCCTACGAGCAGTACTTC. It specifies CASSLPGVYSYEQYF. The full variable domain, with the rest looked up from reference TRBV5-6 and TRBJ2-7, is DAGVTQSPTHLIKTRGQQVTLRCSPKSGHDTVSWYQQALGQGPQFIFQYYEEEERQRGNFPDRFSGHQFPNYSSELNVNALLLGDSALYLCASSLPGVYSYEQYFGPGTRLTVT.

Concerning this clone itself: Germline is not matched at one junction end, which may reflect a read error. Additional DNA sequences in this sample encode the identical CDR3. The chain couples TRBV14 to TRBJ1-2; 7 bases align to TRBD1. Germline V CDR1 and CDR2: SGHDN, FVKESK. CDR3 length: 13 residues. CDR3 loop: CASRHGTVYGYTF. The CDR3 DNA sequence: TGTGCCAGCAGACATGGGACAGTCTATGGCTACACATTC.

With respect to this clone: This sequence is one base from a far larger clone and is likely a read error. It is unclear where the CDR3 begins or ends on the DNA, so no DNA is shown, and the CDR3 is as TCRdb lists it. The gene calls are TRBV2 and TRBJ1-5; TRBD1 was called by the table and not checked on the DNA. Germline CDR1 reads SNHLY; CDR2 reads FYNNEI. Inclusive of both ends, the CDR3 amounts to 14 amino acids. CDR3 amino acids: CASRVGQGNQPQNF.

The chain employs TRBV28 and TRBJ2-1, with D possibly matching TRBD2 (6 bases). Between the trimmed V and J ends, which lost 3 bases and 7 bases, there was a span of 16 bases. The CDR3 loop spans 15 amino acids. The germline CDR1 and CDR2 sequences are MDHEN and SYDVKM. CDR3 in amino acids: CASSFGPGGGNEQFF. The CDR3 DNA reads TGTGCCAGCAGTTTTGGACCGGGCGGAGGGAATGAGCAGTTCTTC.

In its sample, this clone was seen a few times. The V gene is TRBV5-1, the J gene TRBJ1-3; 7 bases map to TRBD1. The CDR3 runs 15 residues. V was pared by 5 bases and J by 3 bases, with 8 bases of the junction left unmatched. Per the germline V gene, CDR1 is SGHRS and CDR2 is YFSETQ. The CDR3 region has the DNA TGCGCCAGCAGACCCCCGGGACAGAGTGGAAACACCATATATTTT. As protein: CASRPPGQSGNTIYF.

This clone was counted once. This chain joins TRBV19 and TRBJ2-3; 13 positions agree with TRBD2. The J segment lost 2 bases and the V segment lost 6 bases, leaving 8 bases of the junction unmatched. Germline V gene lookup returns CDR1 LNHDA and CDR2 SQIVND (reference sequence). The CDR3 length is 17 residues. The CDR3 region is CASRRTSGSGNTDTQYF. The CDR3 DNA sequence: TGTGCCAGTAGACGGACTAGCGGGAGTGGTAACACAGATACGCAGTATTTT. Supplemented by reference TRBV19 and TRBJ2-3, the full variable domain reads DGGITQSPKYLFRKEGQNVTLSCEQNLNHDAMYWYRQDPGQGLRLIYYSQIVNDFQKGDIAEGYSVSREKKESFPLTVTSAQKNPTAFYLCASRRTSGSGNTDTQYFGPGTRLTVL.

This CDR3 reads CASSLGGAFEQYF. The CDR3 DNA is TGCGCCAGCAGCTTGGGCGGAGCTTTCGAGCAGTACTTC. V and J are TRBV5-1 and TRBJ2-7, with D hard to call. Per the germline V gene, CDR1 is SGHRS and CDR2 is YFSETQ. CDR3 length equals 13 residues. V dropped 0 bases and J dropped 6 bases, with 10 bases sitting between them.

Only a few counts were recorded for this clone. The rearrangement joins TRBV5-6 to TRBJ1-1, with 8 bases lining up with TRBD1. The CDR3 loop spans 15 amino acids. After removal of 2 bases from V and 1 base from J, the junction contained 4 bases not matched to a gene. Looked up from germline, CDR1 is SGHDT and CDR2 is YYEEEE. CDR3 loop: CASSFGTGGNTEAFF. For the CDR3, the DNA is TGTGCCAGCAGCTTCGGAACAGGGGGGAACACTGAAGCTTTCTTT.

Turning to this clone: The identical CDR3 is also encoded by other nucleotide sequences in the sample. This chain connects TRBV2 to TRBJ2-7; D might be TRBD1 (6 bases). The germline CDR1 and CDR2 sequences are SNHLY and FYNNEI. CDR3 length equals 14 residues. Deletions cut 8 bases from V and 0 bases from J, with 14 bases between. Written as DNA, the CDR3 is TGTGCCAGCGACCGGACAGATAGCTCCTACGAGCAGTACTTC. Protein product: CASDRTDSSYEQYF.

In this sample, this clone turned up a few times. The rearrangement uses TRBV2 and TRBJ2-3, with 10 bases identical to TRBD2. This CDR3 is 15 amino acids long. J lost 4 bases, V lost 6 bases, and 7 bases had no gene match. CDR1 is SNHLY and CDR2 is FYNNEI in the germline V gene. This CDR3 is CASSGPGLASDTQYF. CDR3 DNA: TGTGCCAGCAGCGGGCCGGGACTAGCGTCAGATACGCAGTATTTT. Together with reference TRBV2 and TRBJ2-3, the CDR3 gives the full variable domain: EPEVTQTPSHQVTQMGQEVILRCVPISNHLYFYWYRQILGQKVEFLVSFYNNEISEKSEIFDDQFSVERPDGSNFTLKIRSTKLEDSAMYFCASSGPGLASDTQYFGPGTRLTVL.

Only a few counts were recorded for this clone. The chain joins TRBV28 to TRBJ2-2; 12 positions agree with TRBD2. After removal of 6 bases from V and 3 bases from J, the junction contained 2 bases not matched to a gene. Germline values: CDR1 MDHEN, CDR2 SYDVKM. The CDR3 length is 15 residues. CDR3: CASSRLAGDTGELFF. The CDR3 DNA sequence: TGTGCCAGCAGCAGACTAGCGGGAGACACCGGGGAGCTGTTTTTT.

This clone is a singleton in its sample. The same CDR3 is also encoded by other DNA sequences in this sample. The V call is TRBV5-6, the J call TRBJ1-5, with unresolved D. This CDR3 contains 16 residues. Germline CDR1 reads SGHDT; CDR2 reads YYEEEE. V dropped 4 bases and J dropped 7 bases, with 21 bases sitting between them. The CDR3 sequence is CASSLRGLSGGQPQHF. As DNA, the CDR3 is TGTGCCAGCAGCCTGCGAGGACTCTCAGGCGGCCAGCCCCAGCATTTT. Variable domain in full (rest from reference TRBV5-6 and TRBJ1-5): DAGVTQSPTHLIKTRGQQVTLRCSPKSGHDTVSWYQQALGQGPQFIFQYYEEEERQRGNFPDRFSGHQFPNYSSELNVNALLLGDSALYLCASSLRGLSGGQPQHFGDGTRLSIL.

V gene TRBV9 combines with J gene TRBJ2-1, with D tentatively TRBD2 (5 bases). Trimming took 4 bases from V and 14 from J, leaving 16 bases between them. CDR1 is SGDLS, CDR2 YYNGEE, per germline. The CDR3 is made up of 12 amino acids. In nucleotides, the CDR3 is TGTGCCAGCAGCCCCCTCGAGGGCCCGGAGTTCTTC. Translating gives CASSPLEGPEFF.

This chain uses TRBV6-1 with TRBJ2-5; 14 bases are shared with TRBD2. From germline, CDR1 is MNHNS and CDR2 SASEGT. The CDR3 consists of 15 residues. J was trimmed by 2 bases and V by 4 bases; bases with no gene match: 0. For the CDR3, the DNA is TGTGCCAGCAGTGGACTAGCGGGAGGGCAAGAGACCCAGTACTTC. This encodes CASSGLAGGQETQYF.

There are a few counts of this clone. The CDR3 here is CAISVDRGNQPQHF. Here the CDR3 DNA reads TGTGCCATCAGTGTAGACAGGGGCAATCAGCCCCAGCATTTT. The chain carries TRBV10-3 and TRBJ1-5; 7 nucleotides match TRBD1. CDR1 and CDR2 from the germline V gene are ENHRY and SYGVKD. The J segment lost 2 bases and the V segment lost 4 bases, leaving 2 bases of the junction unmatched. This CDR3 is 14 amino acids long.

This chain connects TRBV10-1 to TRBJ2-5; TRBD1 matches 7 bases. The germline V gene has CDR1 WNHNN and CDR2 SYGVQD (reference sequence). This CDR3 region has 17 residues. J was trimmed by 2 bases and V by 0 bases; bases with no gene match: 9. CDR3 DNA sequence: TGCGCCAGCAGTGAGTCGCGATTTAGGGGGCTGCAAGAGACCCAGTACTTC. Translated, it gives CASSESRFRGLQETQYF.

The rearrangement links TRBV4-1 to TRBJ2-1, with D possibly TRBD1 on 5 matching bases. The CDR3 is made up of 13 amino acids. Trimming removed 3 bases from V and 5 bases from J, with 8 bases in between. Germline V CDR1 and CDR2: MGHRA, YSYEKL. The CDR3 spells CASSQEGDNEQFF. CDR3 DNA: TGCGCCAGCAGCCAGGAAGGGGACAATGAGCAGTTCTTC.

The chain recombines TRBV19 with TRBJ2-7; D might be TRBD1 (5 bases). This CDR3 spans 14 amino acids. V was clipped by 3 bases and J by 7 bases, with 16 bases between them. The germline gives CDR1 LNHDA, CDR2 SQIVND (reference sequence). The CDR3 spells CASSITTTKGEQYF. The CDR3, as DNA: TGTGCCAGTAGTATTACTACAACCAAGGGGGAGCAGTACTTC.

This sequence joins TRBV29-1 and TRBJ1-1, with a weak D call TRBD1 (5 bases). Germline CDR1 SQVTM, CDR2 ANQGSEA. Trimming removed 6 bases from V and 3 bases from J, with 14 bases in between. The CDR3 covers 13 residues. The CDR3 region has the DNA TGCAGCGTAGAGACAGAATTACACACTGAAGCTTTCTTT. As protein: CSVETELHTEAFF. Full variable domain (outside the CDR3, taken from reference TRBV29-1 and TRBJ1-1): SAVISQKPSRDICQRGTSLTIQCQVDSQVTMMFWYRQQPGQSLTLIATANQGSEATYESGFVIDKFPISRPNLTFSTLTVSNMSPEDSSIYLCSVETELHTEAFFGQGTRLTVV.

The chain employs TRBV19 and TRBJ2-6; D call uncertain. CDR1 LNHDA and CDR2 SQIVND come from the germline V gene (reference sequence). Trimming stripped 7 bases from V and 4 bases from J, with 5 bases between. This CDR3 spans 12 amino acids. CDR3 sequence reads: CASTSGANVLTF. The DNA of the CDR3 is TGTGCCAGTACCTCCGGGGCCAACGTCCTGACTTTC.

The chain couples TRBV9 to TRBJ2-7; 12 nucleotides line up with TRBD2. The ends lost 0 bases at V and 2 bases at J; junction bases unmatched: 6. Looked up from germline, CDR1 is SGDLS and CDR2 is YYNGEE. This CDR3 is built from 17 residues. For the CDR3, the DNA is TGTGCCAGCAGCGTAGGGACGACTAGCGGGAGCACCTACGAGCAGTACTTC. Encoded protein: CASSVGTTSGSTYEQYF.

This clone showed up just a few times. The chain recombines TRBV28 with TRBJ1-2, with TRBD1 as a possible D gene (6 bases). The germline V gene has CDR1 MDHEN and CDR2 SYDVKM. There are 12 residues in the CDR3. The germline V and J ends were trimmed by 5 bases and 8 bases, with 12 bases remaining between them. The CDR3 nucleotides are TGTGCCAGCAGTCCCCCAAGGGGGGGCTACACCTTC. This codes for CASSPPRGGYTF.

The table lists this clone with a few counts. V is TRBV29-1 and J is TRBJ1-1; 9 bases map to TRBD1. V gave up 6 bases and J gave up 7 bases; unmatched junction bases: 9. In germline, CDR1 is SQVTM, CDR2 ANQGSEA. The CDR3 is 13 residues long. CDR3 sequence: CSVAAWTGVEAFF. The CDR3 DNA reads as TGCAGCGTAGCGGCGTGGACAGGGGTTGAAGCTTTCTTT.

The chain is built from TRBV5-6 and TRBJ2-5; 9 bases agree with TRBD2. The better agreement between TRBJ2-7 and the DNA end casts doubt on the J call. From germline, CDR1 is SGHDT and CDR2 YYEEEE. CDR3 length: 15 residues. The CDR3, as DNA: TGTGCCAGCAGCTTCGAACTAGCGGGCCGCTACGAGCAGTACTTC. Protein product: CASSFELAGRYEQYF.

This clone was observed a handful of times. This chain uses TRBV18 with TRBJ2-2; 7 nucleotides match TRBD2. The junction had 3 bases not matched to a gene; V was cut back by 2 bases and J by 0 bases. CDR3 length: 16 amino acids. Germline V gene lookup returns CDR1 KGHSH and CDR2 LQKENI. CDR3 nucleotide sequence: TGTGCCAGCTCACCATCCGGGGGGTCGAACACCGGGGAGCTGTTTTTT. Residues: CASSPSGGSNTGELFF.

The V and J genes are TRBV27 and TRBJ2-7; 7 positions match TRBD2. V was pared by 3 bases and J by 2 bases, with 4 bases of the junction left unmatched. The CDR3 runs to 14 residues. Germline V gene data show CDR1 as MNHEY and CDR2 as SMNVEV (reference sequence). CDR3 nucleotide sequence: TGTGCCAGCAGTTTGGGACTAACAGCCTACGAGCAGTACTTC. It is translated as CASSLGLTAYEQYF.

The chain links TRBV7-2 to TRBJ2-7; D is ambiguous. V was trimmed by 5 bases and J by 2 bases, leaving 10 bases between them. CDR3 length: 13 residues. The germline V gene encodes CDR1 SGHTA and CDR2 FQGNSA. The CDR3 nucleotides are TGTGCCAGCAGCCTCGCGGCGGCCTACGAGCAGTACTTC. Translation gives CASSLAAAYEQYF.

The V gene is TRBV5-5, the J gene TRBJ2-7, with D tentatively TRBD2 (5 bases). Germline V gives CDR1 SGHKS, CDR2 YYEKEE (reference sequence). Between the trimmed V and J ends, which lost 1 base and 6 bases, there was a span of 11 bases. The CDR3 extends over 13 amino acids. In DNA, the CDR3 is TGTGCCAGCAGCTTGCCGGCAGAGGGCGAGCAGTACTTC. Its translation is CASSLPAEGEQYF.

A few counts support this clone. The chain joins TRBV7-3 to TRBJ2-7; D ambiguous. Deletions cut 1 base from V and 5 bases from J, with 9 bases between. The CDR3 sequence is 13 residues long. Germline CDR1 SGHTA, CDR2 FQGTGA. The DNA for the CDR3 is TGTGCCAGCAGCTTAAACCCCGCGGACGAGCAGTACTTC. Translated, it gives CASSLNPADEQYF.

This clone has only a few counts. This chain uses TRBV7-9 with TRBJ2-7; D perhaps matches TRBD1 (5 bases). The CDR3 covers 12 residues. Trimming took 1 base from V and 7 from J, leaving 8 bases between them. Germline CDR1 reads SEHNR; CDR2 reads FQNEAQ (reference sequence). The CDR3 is CASSLVGEEQYF. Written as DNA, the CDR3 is TGTGCCAGCAGCTTAGTAGGGGAAGAGCAGTACTTC.